This T cell receptor beta chain comes out of a study of vaccination effects on CD4 cells after COVID-19. Points on this clone: Its antigen remains unknown.

ViraFEST assay sequencing came after antigen-specific CD4+ T cells were expanded with viral peptide pools. Upon completion of about 10 days in culture, CD4+ T cells were isolated. Vaccinated participants had no history of SARS-CoV-2 infection and tested negative for nucleocapsid antibodies. Some clones are missing from TCRdb's copy, which holds only in-frame ones; the method was immunoSEQ multiplex PCR. The table lists tens of thousands of clones, 65% to 75% of them singletons. The CDR3 extends over 14 amino acids. Germline trimming cut 4 bases from V and 4 bases from J; bases unmatched to any gene: 4. The germline V gene has CDR1 KGHSH and CDR2 LQKENI.

The receptor's source is a human donor who received a COVID-19 vaccine. This specimen consisted of CD4+ T cells from PBMCs cultured with HCoV-NL63 spike peptides, obtained before COVID-19 vaccination. The chain recombines TRBV18 with TRBJ1-3, with 7 bases matching TRBD1. The CDR3 DNA sequence: TGTGCCAGCTCACTCAACAGGGGAGGAAACACCATATATTTT. Protein sequence: CASSLNRGGNTIYF.